This T cell receptor (beta chain) was profiled in a study of blood T cell repertoires in COVID-19. This clone was seen a handful of times. Recruited during active infection, patients (from Seattle) were subsequently followed longitudinally. V lost 0 bases and J 0 bases, leaving 6 bases between the germline ends. This CDR3 spans 14 amino acids. Germline V gene data show CDR1 as LGHNA and CDR2 as YNFKEQ. As originally analysed: Scientists estimated how many nucleated cells there were by amplifying reference gene primers. Profiled with immunoSEQ multiplex PCR; TCRdb holds only in-frame clones, not every one. V and J calls and clone size are copied from that table; D and trimming were computed from the DNA. The table has a few hundred thousand clones, around 87% seen once.

This rearrangement joins TRBV4-2 to TRBJ2-7; D is unclear. This sequence was found in a woman aged 25 to 39 with COVID-19, enrolled during active disease. Material for sequencing was peripheral blood. The DNA for the CDR3 is TGTGCCAGCAGCCAAGATCAGGTCTCCTACGAGCAGTACTTC. Protein product: CASSQDQVSYEQYF.